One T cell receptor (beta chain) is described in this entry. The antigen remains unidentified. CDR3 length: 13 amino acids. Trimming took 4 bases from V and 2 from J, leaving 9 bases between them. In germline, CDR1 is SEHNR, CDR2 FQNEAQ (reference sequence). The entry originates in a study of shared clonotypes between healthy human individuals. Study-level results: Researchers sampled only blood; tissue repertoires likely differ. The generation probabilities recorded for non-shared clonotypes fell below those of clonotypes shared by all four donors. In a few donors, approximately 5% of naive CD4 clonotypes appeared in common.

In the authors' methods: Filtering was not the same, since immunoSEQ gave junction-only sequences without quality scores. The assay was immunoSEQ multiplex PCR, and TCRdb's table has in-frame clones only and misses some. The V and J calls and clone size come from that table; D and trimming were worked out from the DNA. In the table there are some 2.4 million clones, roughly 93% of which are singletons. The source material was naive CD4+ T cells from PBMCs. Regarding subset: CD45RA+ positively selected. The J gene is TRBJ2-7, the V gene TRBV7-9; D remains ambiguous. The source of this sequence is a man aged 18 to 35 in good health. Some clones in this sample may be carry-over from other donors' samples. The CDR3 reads CASSSSVPYEQYF. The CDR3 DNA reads TGTGCCAGCAGCTCCTCGGTACCCTACGAGCAGTACTTC.